Listed below are T cell receptor beta chains from one sample, sequenced in a study of blood T cell repertoires in COVID-19. Using immunoSEQ multiplex PCR, the repertoire was profiled, and TCRdb retains in-frame clones only, with some absent. The data contain 100,000 to 120,000 clones, 88% of them singletons. Sequenced: peripheral blood. The receptors derive from a woman in her forties or fifties with acute or convalescent COVID-19. Both conserved end residues are part of each CDR3. Fields, in order: clone size, D gene, J gene, V gene, CDR3 length, CDR3 protein, CDR3 DNA. A D gene is named only where the DNA matches it firmly. For some rows the clone size is stated as once, few or many, or as a class when expanded; others skip it.

>-|-|TRBJ2-7|TRBV5-5|14
CASSFDGRDYEQYF
TGTGCCAGCAGCTTCGATGGGCGGGACTACGAGCAGTACTTC
>-|TRBD1|TRBJ2-1|TRBV5-4|17
CASSLGGRGGTYNEQFF
TGTGCCAGCAGCTTGGGTGGGCGAGGGGGCACCTACAATGAGCAGTTCTTC
>-|-|TRBJ1-1|TRBV5-8|14
CASTSGGMNTEAFF
TGTGCCAGCACCTCGGGGGGGATGAACACTGAAGCTTTCTTT
>-|-|TRBJ1-1|TRBV28|14
CASSLSGFGTEAFF
TGTGCCAGCAGTTTGTCCGGTTTTGGCACTGAAGCTTTCTTT
>-|-|TRBJ1-1|TRBV18|14
CASSPRGSNTEAFF
TGTGCCAGCTCACCTCGGGGGTCGAACACTGAAGCTTTCTTT
>once|TRBD2|TRBJ2-1|TRBV7-9|14
CASSPRGGRHEQFF
TGTGCCAGCAGCCCTCGGGGCGGGAGACATGAGCAGTTCTTC
>-|TRBD2|TRBJ2-3|TRBV30|16
CAWSVGLAGVADTQYF
TGTGCCTGGAGTGTAGGACTAGCGGGAGTGGCAGATACGCAGTATTTT
>-|-|TRBJ1-5|TRBV3-1/TRBV3-2|13
CASSYGNNQPQHF
TGTGCCAGCAGTTACGGTAACAATCAGCCCCAGCATTTT
>-|-|TRBJ1-2|TRBV30|14
CAWSVPLSGVGYTF
TGTGCCTGGAGTGTACCCTTGTCGGGGGTGGGCTACACCTTC
>-|-|TRBJ2-3|TRBV29-1|12
CSVHGSTDTQYF
TGCAGCGTCCACGGGTCCACAGATACGCAGTATTTT
>-|TRBD1|TRBJ1-2|TRBV29-1|13
CSVRLQGAYGYTF
TGCAGCGTCCGCCTCCAGGGGGCTTACGGCTACACCTTC
>-|TRBD2|TRBJ2-3|TRBV6-5|15
CASSLAGLGKDTQYF
TGTGCCAGCAGTCTAGCGGGACTAGGTAAAGATACGCAGTATTTT
>-|TRBD2|TRBJ2-7|TRBV30|18
CAWRKPPPLAGVFYEQYF
TGTGCCTGGAGGAAACCACCCCCCCTAGCGGGAGTTTTCTACGAGCAGTACTTC
>-|-|TRBJ1-2|TRBV11-2|16
CASSFTSGWPPYGYTF
TGTGCCAGCAGCTTCACCTCAGGGTGGCCCCCCTATGGCTACACCTTC
>-|-|TRBJ1-5|TRBV6-1|13
CASSEGLRQPQHF
TGTGCCAGCAGTGAAGGGTTGCGACAGCCCCAGCATTTT
>-|-|TRBJ2-7|TRBV4-1|14
CASSHSDISGEQYF
TGCGCCAGCAGCCATTCCGACATCTCCGGCGAGCAGTACTTC
>-|-|TRBJ2-7|TRBV29-1|14
CSVDVQGSSYEQYF
TGCAGCGTTGATGTCCAGGGCAGCTCCTACGAGCAGTACTTC
>-|TRBD2|TRBJ2-2|TRBV3-1/TRBV3-2|16
CASSQGTSGNTGELFF
TGTGCCAGCAGCCAAGGGACTAGCGGGAACACCGGGGAGCTGTTTTTT
>-|-|TRBJ2-1|TRBV2|15
CASSEIISSDNEQFF
TGTGCCAGCAGTGAAATTATTAGCAGCGACAATGAGCAGTTCTTC
>once|-|TRBJ2-2|TRBV7-6|16
CASSPPGRAGTGELFF
TGTGCCAGCAGCCCTCCCGGGCGGGCGGGTACCGGGGAGCTGTTTTTT
>-|-|TRBJ2-7|TRBV19|12
CASSIGGDEQYF
TGTGCCAGTAGTATAGGGGGAGACGAGCAGTACTTC
>-|TRBD1|TRBJ2-7|TRBV28|17
CASSSPNRDRGNWEQYF
TGTGCCAGCAGTTCCCCCAACCGGGACAGAGGGAACTGGGAGCAGTACTTC